A single sample is the source of the 31 T cell receptor beta chains below, sequenced in a study of metastatic and nonmetastatic thyroid tumors. TCRdb re-called the PCR reads via MiXCR. Of 24,000 or so clones in the sample, around 20% were seen once. Thyroid surgery was performed in patients who had received no treatment beforehand. Sequencing used blood. Receptors were obtained from a male donor with papillary thyroid cancer or a benign thyroid nodule (not recorded which). Some clones in this sample may be carry-over from other donors' samples.

Worth noting for this clone: The CDR3 end shows no conserved phenylalanine or tryptophan, and so a read error is likely. V gene TRBV5-1 combines with J gene TRBJ1-2; tentative D call: TRBD1 (6 bases). The CDR3 has 15 residues. The V gene lost 4 bases and the J gene lost 1 base, with 14 bases spanning the gap. Germline values: CDR1 SGHRS, CDR2 YFSETQ. CDR3: CASSHSHRDNYGYTV. In nucleotides, the CDR3 is TGCGCCAGCAGCCACTCGCACAGGGATAACTATGGCTACACCGTC.

This clone was picked up many times. This chain connects TRBV20-1 to TRBJ2-3; 9 bases are shared with TRBD2. Germline V gene lookup returns CDR1 DFQATT and CDR2 SNEGSKA (reference sequence). Losses at the gene ends were 6 bases for V and 3 bases for J; bases not matched to a gene: 10. The CDR3 covers 15 residues. The CDR3 DNA reads as TGCAGTGCCTCAAATGGCGGGGGGGGAACAGATACGCAGTATTTT. Translation: CSASNGGGGTDTQYF.

This clone was seen a handful of times. The rearrangement uses TRBV12-3 or TRBV12-4 and TRBJ2-2; 9 bases line up with TRBD2. V gave up 9 bases and J gave up 1 base; unmatched junction bases: 9. The CDR3 covers 16 residues. As DNA, the CDR3 is TGTGCCAGTAGAATCCTAGCGGGAAGGAACACCGGGGAGCTGTTTTTT. Its translation is CASRILAGRNTGELFF.

This clone was observed a handful of times. A junction end diverges from the germline sequence, so it may reflect a read error. The V and J genes are TRBV27 and TRBJ1-3, with D possibly matching TRBD1 (5 bases). The CDR3 is made up of 16 amino acids. Germline CDR1 reads MNHEY; CDR2 reads SMNVEV (reference sequence). The CDR3 DNA follows: TGTGCCAGCTGCCCAAACAGGTTAACCTCTGGAAGCACCATATATTTT. This codes for CASCPNRLTSGSTIYF.

This clone counts as medium-sized. J is TRBJ1-2 and V is TRBV7-8; the match to TRBD1 covers 9 bases. The CDR3 is made up of 16 amino acids. V lost 0 bases, J lost 5 bases, and 7 bases stayed unmatched. The V gene's germline CDR1 is SGHVS and CDR2 FQNEAQ. CDR3 nucleotide sequence: TGTGCCAGCAGCTTAGCTTCCGGGACAGGGCCTTATGGCTACACCTTC. Protein sequence: CASSLASGTGPYGYTF. The entire variable domain, with the rest obtained from reference TRBV7-8 and TRBJ1-2, is as follows: GAGVSQSPRYKVAKRGQDVALRCDPISGHVSLFWYQQALGQGPEFLTYFQNEAQLDKSGLPSDRFFAERPEGSVSTLKIQRTQQEDSAVYLCASSLASGTGPYGYTFGSGTRLTVV.

At least ten counts were recorded for this clone. This chain uses TRBV18 with TRBJ2-7; D ambiguous. This CDR3 spans 15 amino acids. Germline CDR1 reads KGHSH; CDR2 reads LQKENI. The ends were cut back, 2 bases at V and 2 bases at J, with 13 bases in the middle. The CDR3 DNA reads as TGTGCCAGCTCACCATTAGACTTGCTTACCTACGAGCAGTACTTC. Protein: CASSPLDLLTYEQYF.

This clone was counted many times. The rearrangement uses TRBV4-1 and TRBJ2-2; D ambiguous. Germline CDR1 and CDR2: MGHRA and YSYEKL. V shed 6 bases and J shed 0 bases, with 14 bases lying between them. The CDR3 is 16 residues long. The CDR3 protein is CASRLQTNANTGELFF. The DNA of the CDR3 is TGCGCCAGCAGGCTACAGACGAACGCGAACACCGGGGAGCTGTTTTTT.

This clone has only a few counts. A single base separates this from a much larger clone, so it may be a read error. The chain joins TRBV5-6 to TRBJ2-1; tentatively, D is TRBD1 (5 bases). CDR3 size: 13 residues. Germline CDR1 and CDR2: SGHDT and YYEEEE. V dropped 2 bases and J dropped 4 bases, with 7 bases sitting between them. The CDR3 loop is CASSFDSYNEQFF. CDR3 DNA sequence: TGTGCCAGCAGCTTTGACAGTTACAATGAGCAGTTCTTC.

A word on this clone: Sequence at one end of the junction differs from germline and may be a read error. This chain links TRBV6-1 with TRBJ1-5; 11 nucleotides agree with TRBD1. In germline, CDR1 is MNHNS, CDR2 SASEGT. This CDR3 has 14 amino acids. The CDR3 DNA reads as TGTGCCAGCAAGGGACAGGGGGTCAATCAGCCCAAGCATTTT. Its translation: CASKGQGVNQPKHF.

This clone ranks as medium-sized. The V gene is TRBV12-3 or TRBV12-4, the J gene TRBJ2-3; D ambiguous. V was clipped by 5 bases and J by 4 bases, with 7 bases between them. The CDR3 totals 12 residues. As DNA, the CDR3 is TGTGCCAGCAGTCCTAGGGCAGATACGCAGTATTTT. Its protein product is CASSPRADTQYF.

This clone was detected many times. The rearrangement uses TRBV30 and TRBJ2-1; the D gene could be TRBD1 or TRBD2 (5 bases each). CDR3 length equals 14 residues. Trimming cost V 2 bases and J 3 bases, with 11 bases left between them. Germline-derived CDR1 and CDR2 are GTSNPN and SVGIG (reference sequence). The CDR3 DNA reads as TGTGCCTGGAGTCCCGGGGCCGACTACAATGAGCAGTTCTTC. Translating gives CAWSPGADYNEQFF.

By sample fraction, this clone is medium-sized. The J gene is TRBJ2-7, the V gene TRBV6-2 or TRBV6-3; 14 bases line up with TRBD2. Germline V lookup: CDR1 MNHEY, CDR2 SVGEGT. Trimming removed 5 bases from V and 4 bases from J; junction bases left unmatched: 7. The CDR3 extends over 16 amino acids. This CDR3 is CASSQGLAGVGYEQYF. The CDR3 nucleotides are TGTGCCAGCAGTCAGGGACTAGCGGGAGTCGGTTACGAGCAGTACTTC.

There are many counts of this clone. The rearrangement links TRBV14 to TRBJ2-4; D unresolved. The CDR3 runs to 16 residues. Germline lookup yields CDR1 SGHDN and CDR2 FVKESK. The V end lost 3 bases, the J end lost 11 bases, and 23 bases lay between the germline ends. The CDR3 loop is CASSHLDTDGGRVQYF. The CDR3 nucleotides read TGTGCCAGCAGCCATCTAGACACAGATGGTGGCCGGGTTCAGTACTTC.

Worth noting for this clone: This may come from a read error, since a much larger clone is one base off. No conserved phenylalanine or tryptophan ends this CDR3, so it is likely a read error. J is TRBJ1-3 and V is TRBV5-4, with 9 bases aligning to TRBD1. The germline V gene has CDR1 SGHNT and CDR2 YYREEE (reference sequence). CDR3 length: 15 residues. V trimming: 4 bases; J trimming: 4 bases; junction bases outside the gene matches: 6. This chain's CDR3 is CASSGLGQGGNTIYL. Here the CDR3 DNA reads TGTGCCAGCAGCGGCTTGGGACAGGGAGGAAACACCATATATCTT.

This clone was detected many times. The chain employs TRBV3-1 and TRBJ2-1, with D possibly being TRBD1 (6 bases). Trimming removed 4 bases from V and 2 bases from J, with 12 bases in between. Germline CDR1 reads LGHDT; CDR2 reads YNNKEL (reference sequence). The CDR3 runs to 15 residues. DNA of the CDR3: TGTGCCAGCAGCCGTTATAGGACAGCCTACAATGAGCAGTTCTTC. Protein: CASSRYRTAYNEQFF.

The rearrangement uses TRBV28 and TRBJ2-7; 12 bases line up with TRBD1. The CDR3 runs 15 residues. Unmatched junction bases numbered 6, after V lost 5 bases and J lost 4 bases. Germline V gives CDR1 MDHEN, CDR2 SYDVKM. CDR3 DNA: TGTGCCAGCAGTAACCGGGACAGGGGGCCGTACGAGCAGTACTTC. Translated, it gives CASSNRDRGPYEQYF.

This clone was counted at least ten times. The chain is built from TRBV20-1 and TRBJ2-5, with 11 nucleotides matching TRBD1. CDR1 and CDR2 from the germline V gene are DFQATT and SNEGSKA (reference sequence). CDR3 length: 14 residues. V was pared by 4 bases and J by 5 bases, with 6 bases of the junction left unmatched. The CDR3 loop is CSAIGQGAYETQYF. The CDR3 coding sequence is TGCAGTGCTATAGGACAGGGGGCGTATGAGACCCAGTACTTC.

In its sample, this clone was seen many times. This chain connects TRBV12-3 or TRBV12-4 to TRBJ1-4; D is possibly TRBD1 (5 bases). The length of the CDR3 is 15 residues. The V gene lost 4 bases and the J gene lost 1 base, with 10 bases spanning the gap. CDR3 sequence (DNA): TGTGCCAGCAGTTCCGGGACCTTAACTAATGAAAAACTGTTTTTT. Translating gives CASSSGTLTNEKLFF.

The table lists this clone with many counts. This rearrangement joins TRBV3-1 to TRBJ2-7; D tentatively fits TRBD1 or TRBD2 (5 bases each). The V end was cut by 2 bases, the J end by 7 bases, with 12 bases between. CDR3 length equals 13 residues. CDR1 is LGHDT, CDR2 YNNKEL, per germline (reference sequence). In nucleotides, the CDR3 is TGTGCCAGCAGCCAAAAATCGTGGGGGGAGCAGTACTTC. It translates to CASSQKSWGEQYF.

By share, this clone counts as medium-sized. This sequence joins TRBV24-1 and TRBJ2-3; 8 nucleotides line up with TRBD2. Germline CDR1 is KGHDR and CDR2 is SFDVKD. V was pared by 0 bases and J by 8 bases, with 9 bases of the junction left unmatched. The CDR3 consists of 16 residues. In nucleotides, the CDR3 is TGTGCCACCAGTGATTTGGGGAGCGGGAGTGGAGGTACGCAGTATTTT. This translates into CATSDLGSGSGGTQYF.

This clone was detected ten times or more. This rearrangement joins TRBV12-5 to TRBJ1-1; a possible D gene is TRBD1 (6 bases). The CDR3 covers 13 residues. V lost 6 bases and J 5 bases, leaving 13 bases between the germline ends. Germline V gene data show CDR1 as LGHNT and CDR2 as FRNRAP. CDR3 nucleotide sequence: TGTGCTAGTGGCCAAGAGGGGGGGACTGAAGCTTTCTTT. Translating gives CASGQEGGTEAFF.

This clone was seen many times. This chain uses TRBV11-2 with TRBJ2-7, with 9 bases that match TRBD2. The CDR3 spans 18 residues. The V and J ends lost 3 bases and 0 bases, in that order; junction bases with no gene match: 12. Per germline, CDR1 SGHAT and CDR2 FQNNGV. The CDR3 sequence is CASSFFILAGSLSYEQYF. CDR3 DNA: TGTGCCAGCAGCTTTTTTATCCTAGCGGGATCACTCTCCTACGAGCAGTACTTC.

V gene TRBV5-1 combines with J gene TRBJ1-2; TRBD1 aligns across 8 bases. Per germline, CDR1 SGHRS and CDR2 YFSETQ. With V trimmed by 0 bases and J by 8 bases, 6 bases remained unmatched. The CDR3 consists of 14 residues. CDR3 sequence (DNA): TGCGCCAGCAGCTTGGGACAGGGGATAGAGGGCTACACCTTC. As protein: CASSLGQGIEGYTF.

The CDR3 DNA sequence: TGTGCCAGCAGCTTAGATTGGCGGGGGAATCAGCCCCAGCATTTT. Its protein product is CASSLDWRGNQPQHF. This chain connects TRBV11-2 to TRBJ1-5; TRBD1 is a possible D gene (5 bases). This CDR3 has 15 residues. The germline V and J ends were trimmed by 0 bases and 4 bases, with 10 bases remaining between them. Germline V CDR1 and CDR2: SGHAT, FQNNGV.

The CDR3 nucleotides read TGTGCCAGCAGACAGGGGGGGGGCTACGAGCAGTACTTC. It is translated as CASRQGGGYEQYF. The genes are TRBV6-4 and TRBJ2-7, with D possibly matching TRBD1 (8 bases). V was trimmed by 6 bases and J by 3 bases, leaving 12 bases between them. The CDR3 runs to 13 residues. The germline CDR1 and CDR2 sequences are MRHNA and SNTAGT.

This clone has a count of ten or more. The gene calls are TRBV2 and TRBJ2-1; 9 nucleotides align to TRBD1. Trimming removed 6 bases from V and 5 bases from J; junction bases left unmatched: 11. Germline V gene sequence: CDR1 SNHLY, CDR2 FYNNEI. This CDR3 has 16 amino acids. Written as DNA, the CDR3 is TGTGCCAGCAGGAAGACTCACAGGGGGCTGAACAATGAGCAGTTCTTC. Translating it yields CASRKTHRGLNNEQFF.

This clone is medium-sized within its sample. V is TRBV6-1 and J is TRBJ2-2, with 9 bases lining up with TRBD1. There are 17 residues in the CDR3. The V segment lost 7 bases and the J segment 5 bases; nucleotides outside the gene matches: 14. Germline lookup yields CDR1 MNHNS and CDR2 SASEGT. Here the CDR3 reads CASIPGQGTVWTGELFF. CDR3 nucleotide sequence: TGTGCCAGCATCCCGGGACAGGGAACGGTTTGGACCGGGGAGCTGTTTTTT.

V gene TRBV11-2 combines with J gene TRBJ2-7; possible D gene TRBD2, 7 bases. The CDR3 length is 15 residues. The V end lost 0 bases, the J end lost 3 bases, and 12 bases lay between the germline ends. Germline V lookup: CDR1 SGHAT, CDR2 FQNNGV. This chain's CDR3 is CASSLDTGGRYEQYF. The CDR3 DNA is TGTGCCAGCAGCTTAGATACCGGGGGGCGCTACGAGCAGTACTTC. Supplemented by reference TRBV11-2 and TRBJ2-7, the full variable domain reads EAGVAQSPRYKIIEKRQSVAFWCNPISGHATLYWYQQILGQGPKLLIQFQNNGVVDDSQLPKDRFSAERLKGVDSTLKIQPAKLEDSAVYLCASSLDTGGRYEQYFGPGTRLTVT.

J is TRBJ1-2 and V is TRBV24-1, with 9 positions matching TRBD1. The V gene end was trimmed by 3 bases and the J gene end by 7 bases; junction bases not matched to a gene: 5. Germline V gene sequence: CDR1 KGHDR, CDR2 SFDVKD. The CDR3 sequence is 14 residues long. The CDR3 reads CATSDRTGGFGYTF. CDR3 DNA: TGTGCCACCAGTGATAGAACAGGGGGCTTTGGCTACACCTTC.

At least ten counts were recorded for this clone. The J gene is TRBJ2-1, the V gene TRBV13; a weak D match, TRBD2 (6 bases). CDR1 is PRHDT, CDR2 FYEKMQ, per germline (reference sequence). The V gene lost 4 bases and the J gene lost 6 bases, with 13 bases spanning the gap. The CDR3 extends over 14 amino acids. The DNA of the CDR3 is TGTGCCAGCAGCTCAACTAGCTACGGCAATGAGCAGTTCTTC. Protein sequence: CASSSTSYGNEQFF.

J is TRBJ2-7 and V is TRBV20-1; D ambiguous. Germline-derived CDR1 and CDR2 are DFQATT and SNEGSKA (reference sequence). The CDR3 runs to 13 residues. V was clipped by 6 bases and J by 0 bases, with 12 bases between them. The CDR3 sequence: CSATQGYSYEQYF. The DNA of the CDR3 is TGCAGTGCGACACAAGGGTACTCCTACGAGCAGTACTTC.